These 7 T cell receptor beta chains were all obtained from the same sample, sequenced in a study of OX40 agonist ivuxolimab in advanced cancers. Sequencing used immunoSEQ multiplex PCR; TCRdb keeps in-frame clones, though not all of them. The table shows over 35,000 clones, with 75% to 90% occurring only once. The material was CD4+ or CD8+ T cells sorted from blood, obtained in a trial of the OX40 agonist ivuxolimab. Source of these receptors: an adult with an advanced solid tumor such as melanoma, head and neck, liver or kidney cancer.

The V and J genes are TRBV2 and TRBJ2-2; no clear D gene. The germline V gene encodes CDR1 SNHLY and CDR2 FYNNEI. The CDR3 has 14 residues. The V gene lost 5 bases and the J gene lost 2 bases, with 9 bases spanning the gap. The CDR3 sequence is CASSFHINTGELFF. DNA of the CDR3: TGTGCCAGCAGTTTCCACATTAACACCGGGGAGCTGTTTTTT. The complete variable domain, with remaining parts taken from reference TRBV2 and TRBJ2-2, reads EPEVTQTPSHQVTQMGQEVILRCVPISNHLYFYWYRQILGQKVEFLVSFYNNEISEKSEIFDDQFSVERPDGSNFTLKIRSTKLEDSAMYFCASSFHINTGELFFGEGSRLTVL.

V usage is TRBV7-2 and J usage is TRBJ2-1, with D tentatively TRBD1 (7 bases). The CDR3 runs to 16 residues. Germline V lookup: CDR1 SGHTA, CDR2 FQGNSA. V lost 5 bases and J lost 1, with 15 bases in between. CDR3 protein: CASSIQGGNSYNEQFF. The CDR3 nucleotides read TGTGCCAGCAGCATCCAGGGGGGAAATTCCTACAATGAGCAGTTCTTC.

In its sample, this clone was seen a few times. The chain joins TRBV10-3 to TRBJ1-2; tentative D call: TRBD1 (5 bases). Germline CDR1 reads ENHRY; CDR2 reads SYGVKD. V was trimmed by 0 bases and J by 4 bases, leaving 6 bases between them. The CDR3 runs to 13 residues. CDR3 in DNA: TGTGCCATCAGTGAGTCGGGGGTCTATGGCTACACCTTC. Translation: CAISESGVYGYTF.

The CDR3 loop reads CASSFTGRVGNQPQHF. DNA for the CDR3: TGTGCCAGCAGTTTTACAGGGAGGGTTGGCAATCAGCCCCAGCATTTT. The chain combines TRBV28 with TRBJ1-5; tentatively, D is TRBD1 (6 bases). The V gene's germline CDR1 is MDHEN and CDR2 SYDVKM. V lost 3 bases and J lost 2, with 14 bases in between. CDR3 length: 16 amino acids.

The chain couples TRBV7-9 to TRBJ1-1; D gene ambiguous. V was pared by 0 bases and J by 6 bases, with 8 bases between. CDR3 length equals 13 residues. Germline CDR1 is SEHNR and CDR2 is FQNEAQ (reference sequence). CDR3 residues: CASSLAAVAEAFF. The CDR3 DNA is TGTGCCAGCAGCTTAGCGGCCGTCGCTGAAGCTTTCTTT.

The chain carries TRBV4-3 and TRBJ1-1; D not resolved. CDR1 is LGHNA and CDR2 is YSLEER in the germline V gene. The ends were cut back, 1 base at V and 3 bases at J, with 12 bases in the middle. The CDR3 consists of 15 residues. The CDR3, as DNA: TGCGCCAGCAGCCAAGGGTCCTTGCTGGACACTGAAGCTTTCTTT. Its protein product is CASSQGSLLDTEAFF.

The chain carries TRBV30 and TRBJ2-2, with D unresolved. CDR3 size: 15 residues. V was clipped by 0 bases and J by 3 bases, with 11 bases between them. CDR1 GTSNPN and CDR2 SVGIG come from the germline V gene (reference sequence). In DNA form, the CDR3 reads TGTGCCTGGAGTGTCGGCAGGTTTGACACCGGGGAGCTGTTTTTT. Amino acid sequence: CAWSVGRFDTGELFF. The whole variable domain, filled in from reference TRBV30 and TRBJ2-2, reads SQTIHQWPATLVQPVGSPLSLECTVEGTSNPNLYWYRQAAGRGLQLLFYSVGIGQISSEVPQNLSASRPQDRQFILSSKKLLLSDSGFYLCAWSVGRFDTGELFFGEGSRLTVL.